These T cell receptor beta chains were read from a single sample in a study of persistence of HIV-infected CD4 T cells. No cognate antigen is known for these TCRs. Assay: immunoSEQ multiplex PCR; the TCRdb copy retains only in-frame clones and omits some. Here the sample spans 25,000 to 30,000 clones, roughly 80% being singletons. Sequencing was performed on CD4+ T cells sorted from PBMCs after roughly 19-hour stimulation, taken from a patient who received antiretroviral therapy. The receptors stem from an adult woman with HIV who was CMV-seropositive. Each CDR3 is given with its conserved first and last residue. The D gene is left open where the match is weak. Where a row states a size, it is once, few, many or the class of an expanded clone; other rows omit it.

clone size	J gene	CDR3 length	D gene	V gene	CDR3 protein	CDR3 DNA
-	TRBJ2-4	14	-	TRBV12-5	CASGLQGAKNIQYF	TGTGCTAGTGGTTTGCAGGGAGCCAAAAACATTCAGTACTTC
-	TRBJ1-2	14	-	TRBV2	CASSEAQDSGGYTF	TGTGCCAGCAGTGAAGCGCAGGATTCGGGAGGCTACACCTTC
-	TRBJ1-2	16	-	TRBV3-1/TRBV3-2	CASSVSRQTLNYGYTF	TGTGCCAGCAGCGTGAGTCGACAGACCCTTAACTATGGCTACACCTTC
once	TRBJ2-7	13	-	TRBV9	CASSPGPSPEQYF	TGTGCCAGCAGCCCCGGCCCTAGCCCCGAGCAGTACTTC
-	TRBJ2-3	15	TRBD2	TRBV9	CASSVRGGGADTQYF	TGTGCCAGCAGCGTAAGGGGCGGGGGGGCAGATACGCAGTATTTT
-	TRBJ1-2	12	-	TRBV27	CASSAANYGYTF	TGTGCCAGCAGTGCTGCTAACTATGGCTACACCTTC
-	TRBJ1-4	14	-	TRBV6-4	CASSDSTTNEKLFF	TGTGCCAGCAGTGACTCAACAACTAATGAAAAACTGTTTTTT
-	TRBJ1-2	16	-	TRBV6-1	CASSEAGGSGNYGYTF	TGTGCCAGCAGTGAAGCGGGGGGGAGTGGGAACTATGGCTACACCTTC
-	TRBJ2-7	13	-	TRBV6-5	CASSYGGLYEQYF	TGTGCCAGCAGTTACGGGGGACTCTACGAGCAGTACTTC
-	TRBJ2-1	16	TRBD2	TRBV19	CASTPGRGGLKDEQFF	TGTGCCAGTACACCCGGGCGCGGGGGGCTGAAGGATGAGCAGTTCTTC
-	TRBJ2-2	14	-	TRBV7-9	CASSLLAATGELFF	TGTGCCAGCAGCTTACTGGCAGCCACCGGGGAGCTGTTTTTT
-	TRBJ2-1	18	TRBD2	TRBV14	CASAMRAGGPDYYNEQFF	TGTGCCAGCGCCATGAGAGCGGGGGGGCCTGATTACTACAATGAGCAGTTCTTC
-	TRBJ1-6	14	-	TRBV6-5	CASSPQGRGSPLHF	TGTGCCAGCAGTCCCCAGGGACGGGGTTCACCCCTCCACTTT
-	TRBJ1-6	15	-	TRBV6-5	CASRPQSSYNSPLHF	TGTGCCAGCAGGCCACAGAGCTCCTATAATTCACCCCTCCACTTT
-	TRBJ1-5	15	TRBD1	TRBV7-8	CASSLGTGGHQPQHF	TGTGCCAGCAGCTTAGGGACAGGGGGACATCAGCCCCAGCATTTT
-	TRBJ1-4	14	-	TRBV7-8	CASTSGTTGEKLFF	TGTGCCAGCACCTCCGGAACCACGGGTGAAAAACTGTTTTTT
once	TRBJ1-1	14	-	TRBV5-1	CASSLAWDLTEAFF	TGCGCCAGCAGCTTGGCCTGGGACTTGACTGAAGCTTTCTTT
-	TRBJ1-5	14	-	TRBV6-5	CASKEGPSNQPQHF	TGTGCCAGCAAAGAGGGGCCTAGCAATCAGCCCCAGCATTTT
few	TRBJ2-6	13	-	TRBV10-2	CASSESGLYREDF	TGCGCCAGCAGTGAGTCGGGGTTGTACAGAGAGGATTTC
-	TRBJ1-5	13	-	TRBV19	CASSEGRRQPQHF	TGTGCCAGTAGCGAGGGTAGGCGGCAGCCCCAGCATTTT
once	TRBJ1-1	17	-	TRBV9	CASSVGSTSLGYTEAFF	TGTGCCAGCAGCGTAGGCAGCACTAGCCTGGGATACACTGAAGCTTTCTTT
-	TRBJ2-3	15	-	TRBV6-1	CASSEDGGRTDTQYF	TGTGCCAGCAGTGAAGATGGGGGACGCACAGATACGCAGTATTTT
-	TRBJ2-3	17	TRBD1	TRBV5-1	CASSLAPGTGGTDTQYF	TGCGCCAGCAGCTTGGCCCCAGGGACAGGGGGCACAGATACGCAGTATTTT
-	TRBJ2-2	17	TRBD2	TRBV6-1	CASSVASGGTHTGELFF	TGTGCCAGCAGTGTGGCTAGCGGGGGGACCCACACCGGGGAGCTGTTTTTT
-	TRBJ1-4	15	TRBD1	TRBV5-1	CASSLGTGANEKLFF	TGCGCCAGCAGCTTGGGAACAGGGGCTAATGAAAAACTGTTTTTT
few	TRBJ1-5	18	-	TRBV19	CASAPGPVPSGGNQPQHF	TGTGCCAGTGCGCCGGGACCGGTTCCCTCAGGAGGCAATCAGCCCCAGCATTTT
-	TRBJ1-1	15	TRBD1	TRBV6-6	CASTVAGGMNTEAFF	TGTGCCAGCACAGTGGCAGGGGGAATGAACACTGAAGCTTTCTTT
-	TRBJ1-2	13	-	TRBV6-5	CASSFRQGGGYTF	TGTGCCAGCAGTTTTAGGCAGGGTGGCGGCTACACCTTC
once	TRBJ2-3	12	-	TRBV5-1	CASGGGTDTQYF	TGCGCCAGCGGCGGGGGCACAGATACGCAGTATTTT
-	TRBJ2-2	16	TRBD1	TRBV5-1	CASSKTGTGSTGELFF	TGCGCCAGCAGCAAAACCGGGACAGGGAGTACCGGGGAGCTGTTTTTT
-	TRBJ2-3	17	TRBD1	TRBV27	CASSLRPGQGRADTQYF	TGTGCCAGCAGTTTACGGCCTGGACAGGGAAGGGCAGATACGCAGTATTTT
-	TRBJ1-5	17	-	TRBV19	CASSIGGTFYSNQPQHF	TGTGCCAGTAGTATCGGTGGGACATTTTATAGCAATCAGCCCCAGCATTTT
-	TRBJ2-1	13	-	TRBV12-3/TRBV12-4	CASSFDRSNEQFF	TGTGCCAGCAGTTTCGACAGGTCCAATGAGCAGTTCTTC
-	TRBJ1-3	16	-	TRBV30	CAWIGYTASSGNTIYF	TGTGCCTGGATTGGTTACACAGCCAGCTCTGGAAACACCATATATTTT
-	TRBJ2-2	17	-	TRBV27	CASSLLPFPSNTGELFF	TGTGCCAGCAGTTTGCTCCCTTTCCCGTCGAACACCGGGGAGCTGTTTTTT
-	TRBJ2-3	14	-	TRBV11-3	CASSLGASTDTQYF	TGTGCCAGCAGCTTGGGGGCGTCCACAGATACGCAGTATTTT
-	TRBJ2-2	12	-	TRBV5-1	CASSRNTGELFF	TGCGCCAGCAGCCGGAACACCGGGGAGCTGTTTTTT
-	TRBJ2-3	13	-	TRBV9	CASSARVADTQYF	TGTGCCAGCAGCGCTAGGGTTGCAGATACGCAGTATTTT
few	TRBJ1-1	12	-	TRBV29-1	CSVDLGYTEAFF	TGCAGCGTTGACCTGGGGTACACTGAAGCTTTCTTT
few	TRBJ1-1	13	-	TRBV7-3	CASSPGGSTEAFF	TGTGCCAGCAGTCCCGGGGGGAGCACTGAAGCTTTCTTT
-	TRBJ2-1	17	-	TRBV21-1	CASSSFLAGSCYNEQFF	TGTGCCAGCAGCAGTTTTCTAGCGGGTTCCTGCTACAATGAGCAGTTCTTC
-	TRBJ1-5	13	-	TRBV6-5	CASSFGSNQPQHF	TGTGCCAGCAGCTTCGGGAGCAATCAGCCCCAGCATTTT